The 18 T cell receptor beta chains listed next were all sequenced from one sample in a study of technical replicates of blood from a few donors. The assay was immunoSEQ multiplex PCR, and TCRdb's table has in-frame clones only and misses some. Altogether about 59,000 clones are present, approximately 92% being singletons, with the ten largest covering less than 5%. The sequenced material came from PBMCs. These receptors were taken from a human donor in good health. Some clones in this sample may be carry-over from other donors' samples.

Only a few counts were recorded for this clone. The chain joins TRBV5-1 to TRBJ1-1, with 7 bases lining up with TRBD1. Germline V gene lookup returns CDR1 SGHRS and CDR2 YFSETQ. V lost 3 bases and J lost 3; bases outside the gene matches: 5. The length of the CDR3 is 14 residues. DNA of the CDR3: TGCGCCAGCAGCTCGGGAGGGGGCTACACTGAAGCTTTCTTT. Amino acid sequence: CASSSGGGYTEAFF.

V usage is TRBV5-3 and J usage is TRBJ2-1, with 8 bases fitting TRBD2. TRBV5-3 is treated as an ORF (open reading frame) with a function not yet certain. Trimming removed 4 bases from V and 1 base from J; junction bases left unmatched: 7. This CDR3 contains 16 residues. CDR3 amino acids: CARSPLAGCSYNEQFF. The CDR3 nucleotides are TGTGCCAGAAGCCCGTTAGCGGGGTGTTCCTACAATGAGCAGTTCTTC.

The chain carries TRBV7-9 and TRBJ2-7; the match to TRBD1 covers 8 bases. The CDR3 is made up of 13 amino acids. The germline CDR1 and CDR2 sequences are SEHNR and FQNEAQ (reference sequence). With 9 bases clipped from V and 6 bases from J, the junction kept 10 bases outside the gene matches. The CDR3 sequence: CASSGTGASEQYF. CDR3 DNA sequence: TGTGCCAGTTCCGGGACAGGAGCGTCCGAGCAGTACTTC.

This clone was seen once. The CDR3 coding sequence is TGTGCCAGCAGTGAAGGTCTAGGACTAGCGACAGATACGCAGTATTTT. Residues: CASSEGLGLATDTQYF. The chain is built from TRBV6-1 and TRBJ2-3, with 9 positions matching TRBD2. The CDR3 loop spans 16 amino acids. Unmatched junction bases numbered 5, after V lost 1 base and J lost 3 bases. CDR1 and CDR2 (germline): MNHNS, SASEGT.

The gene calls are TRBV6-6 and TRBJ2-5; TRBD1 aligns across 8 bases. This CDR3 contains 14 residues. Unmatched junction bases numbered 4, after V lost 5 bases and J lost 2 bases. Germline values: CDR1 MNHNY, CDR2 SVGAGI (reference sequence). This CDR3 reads CASSNRGEQETQYF. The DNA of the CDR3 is TGTGCCAGCAGTAACAGGGGGGAACAAGAGACCCAGTACTTC.

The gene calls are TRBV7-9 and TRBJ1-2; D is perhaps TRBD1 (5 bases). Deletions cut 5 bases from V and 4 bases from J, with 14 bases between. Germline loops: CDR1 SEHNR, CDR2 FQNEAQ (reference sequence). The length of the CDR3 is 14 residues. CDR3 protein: CASSGAGGIYGYTF. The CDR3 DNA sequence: TGTGCCAGCAGCGGAGCGGGGGGTATCTATGGCTACACCTTC.

CDR3 region: CASSYSEAGSYEQYF. The CDR3 DNA reads TGTGCCAGCAGTTACTCGGAGGCGGGATCTTACGAGCAGTACTTC. The chain employs TRBV6-5 and TRBJ2-7; TRBD2 is a possible D gene (6 bases). The germline V and J ends were trimmed by 0 bases and 4 bases, with 13 bases remaining between them. Per the germline V gene, CDR1 is MNHEY and CDR2 is SVGAGI. This CDR3 is 15 amino acids long.

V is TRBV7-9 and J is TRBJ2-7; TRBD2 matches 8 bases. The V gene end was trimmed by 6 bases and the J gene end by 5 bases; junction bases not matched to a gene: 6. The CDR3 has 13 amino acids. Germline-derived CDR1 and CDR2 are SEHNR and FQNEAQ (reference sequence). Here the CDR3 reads CASRGSGGNEQYF. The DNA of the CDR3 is TGTGCCAGCAGGGGGAGCGGGGGCAACGAGCAGTACTTC.

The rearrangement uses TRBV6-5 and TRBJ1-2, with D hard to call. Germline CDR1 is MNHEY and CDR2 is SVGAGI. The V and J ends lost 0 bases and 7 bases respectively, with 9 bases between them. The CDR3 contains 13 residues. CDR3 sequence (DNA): TGTGCCAGCAGTTACTCGTCCCGGAGTGGCTACACCTTC. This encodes CASSYSSRSGYTF.

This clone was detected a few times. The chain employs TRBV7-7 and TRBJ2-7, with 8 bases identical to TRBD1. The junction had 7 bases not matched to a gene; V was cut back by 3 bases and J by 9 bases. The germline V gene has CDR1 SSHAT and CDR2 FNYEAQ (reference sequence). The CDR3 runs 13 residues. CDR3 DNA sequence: TGTGCCAGCAGCTTGACTCAGGGGGCAGGGCAGTACTTC. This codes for CASSLTQGAGQYF.

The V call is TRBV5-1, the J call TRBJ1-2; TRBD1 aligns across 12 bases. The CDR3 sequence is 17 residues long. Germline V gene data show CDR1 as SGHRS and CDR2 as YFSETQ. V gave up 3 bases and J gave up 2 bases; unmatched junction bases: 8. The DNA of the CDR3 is TGCGCCAGCAGCTCTACCGGGACAGGGGGCTACAACTATGGCTACACCTTC. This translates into CASSSTGTGGYNYGYTF.

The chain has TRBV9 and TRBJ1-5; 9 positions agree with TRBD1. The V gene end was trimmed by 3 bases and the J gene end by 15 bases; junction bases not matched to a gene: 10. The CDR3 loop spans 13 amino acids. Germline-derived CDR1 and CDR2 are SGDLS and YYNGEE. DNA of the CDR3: TGTGCCAGCAGCGCCATTCACAGGGGGCGACGGCATTTT. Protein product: CASSAIHRGRRHF.

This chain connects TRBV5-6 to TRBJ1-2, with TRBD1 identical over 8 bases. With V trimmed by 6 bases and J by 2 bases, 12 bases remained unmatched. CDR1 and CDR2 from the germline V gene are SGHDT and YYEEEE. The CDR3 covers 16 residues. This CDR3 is CASTYRETGANYGYTF. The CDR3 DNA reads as TGTGCCAGCACCTACCGGGAGACAGGGGCGAACTATGGCTACACCTTC.

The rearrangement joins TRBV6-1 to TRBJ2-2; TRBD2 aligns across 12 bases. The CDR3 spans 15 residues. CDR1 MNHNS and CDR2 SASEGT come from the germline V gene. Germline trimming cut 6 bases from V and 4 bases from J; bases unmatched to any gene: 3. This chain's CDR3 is CASSPSGGATGELFF. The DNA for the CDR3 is TGTGCCAGCAGCCCTAGCGGGGGGGCCACCGGGGAGCTGTTTTTT.

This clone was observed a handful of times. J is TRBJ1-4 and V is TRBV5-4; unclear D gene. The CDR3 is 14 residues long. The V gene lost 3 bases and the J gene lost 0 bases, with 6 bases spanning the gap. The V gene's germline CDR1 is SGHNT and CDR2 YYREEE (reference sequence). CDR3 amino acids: CASSSGSTNEKLFF. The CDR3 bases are TGTGCCAGCAGCTCGGGGTCAACTAATGAAAAACTGTTTTTT.

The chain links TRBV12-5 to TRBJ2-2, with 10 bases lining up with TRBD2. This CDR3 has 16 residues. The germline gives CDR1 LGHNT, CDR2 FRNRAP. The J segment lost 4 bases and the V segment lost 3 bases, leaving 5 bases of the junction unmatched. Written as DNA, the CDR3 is TGTGCTAGTGGTTTAGCGGGGGGGCCCGGCACCGGGGAGCTGTTTTTT. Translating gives CASGLAGGPGTGELFF.

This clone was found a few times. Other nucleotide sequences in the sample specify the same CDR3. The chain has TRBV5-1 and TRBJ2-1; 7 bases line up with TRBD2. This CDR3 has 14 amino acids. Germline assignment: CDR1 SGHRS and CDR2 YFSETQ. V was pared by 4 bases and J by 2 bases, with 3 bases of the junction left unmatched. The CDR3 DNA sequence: TGCGCCAGCAGCCCGAGCGGGGCCTACAATGAGCAGTTCTTC. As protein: CASSPSGAYNEQFF. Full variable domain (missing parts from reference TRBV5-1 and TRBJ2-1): KAGVTQTPRYLIKTRGQQVTLSCSPISGHRSVSWYQQTPGQGLQFLFEYFSETQRNKGNFPGRFSGRQFSNSRSEMNVSTLELGDSALYLCASSPSGAYNEQFFGPGTRLTVL.

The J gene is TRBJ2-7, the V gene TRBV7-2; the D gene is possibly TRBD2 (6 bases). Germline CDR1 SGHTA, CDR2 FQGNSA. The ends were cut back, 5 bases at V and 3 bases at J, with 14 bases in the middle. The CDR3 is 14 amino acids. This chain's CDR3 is CASSLLGGGYEQYF. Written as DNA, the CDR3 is TGTGCCAGCAGCCTTCTCGGGGGTGGCTACGAGCAGTACTTC.